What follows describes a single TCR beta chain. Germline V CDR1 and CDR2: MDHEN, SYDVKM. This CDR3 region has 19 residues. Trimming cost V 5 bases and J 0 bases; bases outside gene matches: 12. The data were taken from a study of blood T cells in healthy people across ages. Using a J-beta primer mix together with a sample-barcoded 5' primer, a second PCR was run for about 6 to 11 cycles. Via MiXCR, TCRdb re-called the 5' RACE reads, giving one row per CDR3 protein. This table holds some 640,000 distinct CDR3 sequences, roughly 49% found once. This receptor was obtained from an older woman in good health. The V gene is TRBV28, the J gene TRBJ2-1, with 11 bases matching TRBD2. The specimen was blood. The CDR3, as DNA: TGTGCCAGCAGTGATAGGGCAAAGACTAGCGGGATCTCCTACAATGAGCAGTTCTTC. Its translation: CASSDRAKTSGISYNEQFF.